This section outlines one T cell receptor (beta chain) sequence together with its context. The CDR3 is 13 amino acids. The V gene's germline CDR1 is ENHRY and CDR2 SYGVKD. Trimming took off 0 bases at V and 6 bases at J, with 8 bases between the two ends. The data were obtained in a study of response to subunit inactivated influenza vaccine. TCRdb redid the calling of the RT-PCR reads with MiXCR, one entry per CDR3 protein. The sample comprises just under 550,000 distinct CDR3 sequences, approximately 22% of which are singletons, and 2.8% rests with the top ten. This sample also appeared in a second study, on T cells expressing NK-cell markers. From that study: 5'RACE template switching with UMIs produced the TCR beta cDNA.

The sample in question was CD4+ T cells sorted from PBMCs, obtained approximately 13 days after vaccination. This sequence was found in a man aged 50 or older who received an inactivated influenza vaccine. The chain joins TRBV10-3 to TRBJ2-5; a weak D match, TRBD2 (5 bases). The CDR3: CAISESLGQTQYF. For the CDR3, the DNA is TGTGCCATCAGTGAGTCACTAGGCCAGACCCAGTACTTC.